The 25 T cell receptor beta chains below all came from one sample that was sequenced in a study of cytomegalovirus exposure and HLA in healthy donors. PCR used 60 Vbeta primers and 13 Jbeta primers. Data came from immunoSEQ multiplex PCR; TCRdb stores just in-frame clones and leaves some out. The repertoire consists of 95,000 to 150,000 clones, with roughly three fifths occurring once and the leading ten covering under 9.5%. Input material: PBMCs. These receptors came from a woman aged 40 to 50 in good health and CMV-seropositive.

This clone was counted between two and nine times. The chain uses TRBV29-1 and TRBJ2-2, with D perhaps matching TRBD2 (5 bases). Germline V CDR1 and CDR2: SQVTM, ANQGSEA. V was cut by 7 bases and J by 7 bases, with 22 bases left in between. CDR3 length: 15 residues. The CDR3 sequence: CSAGSEGTPLGELFF. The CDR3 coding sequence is TGCAGCGCTGGGTCCGAGGGAACACCTCTCGGGGAGCTGTTTTTT.

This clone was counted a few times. DNA for the CDR3: TGTGCCAGCAGACCTCCAGGGGGCGTCTACAATGAGCAGTTCTTC. This translates into CASRPPGGVYNEQFF. The chain is built from TRBV6-5 and TRBJ2-1; the match to TRBD1 covers 8 bases. There are 15 residues in the CDR3. V shed 6 bases, J shed 3 bases, and the junction held 7 bases outside the gene matches. Germline V gives CDR1 MNHEY, CDR2 SVGAGI.

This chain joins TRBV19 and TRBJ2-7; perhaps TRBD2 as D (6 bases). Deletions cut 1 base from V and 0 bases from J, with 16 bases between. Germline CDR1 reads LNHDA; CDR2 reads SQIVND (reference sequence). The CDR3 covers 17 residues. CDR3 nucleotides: TGTGCCAGTAGTATAGGGAACCGGGACTCAGCCTCCTACGAGCAGTACTTC. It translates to CASSIGNRDSASYEQYF.

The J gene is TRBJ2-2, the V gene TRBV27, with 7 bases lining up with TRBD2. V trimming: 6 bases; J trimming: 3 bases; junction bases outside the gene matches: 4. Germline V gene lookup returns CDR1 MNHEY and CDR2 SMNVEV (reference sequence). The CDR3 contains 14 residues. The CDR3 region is CASRGLADTGELFF. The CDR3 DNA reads TGTGCCAGCAGAGGCCTAGCGGACACCGGGGAGCTGTTTTTT.

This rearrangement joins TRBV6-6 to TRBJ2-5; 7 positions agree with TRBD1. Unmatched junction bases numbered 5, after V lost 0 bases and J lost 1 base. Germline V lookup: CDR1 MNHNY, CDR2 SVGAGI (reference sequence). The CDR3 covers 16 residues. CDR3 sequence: CASSYSGAGGQETQYF. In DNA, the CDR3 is TGTGCCAGCAGTTACTCTGGGGCAGGGGGCCAAGAGACCCAGTACTTC.

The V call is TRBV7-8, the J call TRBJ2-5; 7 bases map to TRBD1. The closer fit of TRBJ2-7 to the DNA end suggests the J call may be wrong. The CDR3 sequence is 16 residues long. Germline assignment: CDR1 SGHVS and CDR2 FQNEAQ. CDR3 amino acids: CASSLEGAGSSYEQYF. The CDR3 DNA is TGTGCCAGCAGCTTAGAGGGGGCAGGGAGCTCCTACGAGCAGTACTTC.

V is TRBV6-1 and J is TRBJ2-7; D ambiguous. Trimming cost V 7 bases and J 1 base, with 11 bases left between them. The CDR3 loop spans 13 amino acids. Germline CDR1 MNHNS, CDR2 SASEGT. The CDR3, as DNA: TGTGCCAGCATTACCGGGTCGTCCTACGAGCAGTACTTC. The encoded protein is CASITGSSYEQYF.

CDR3: CASSQDPGSSTDTQYF. CDR3 nucleotides: TGCGCCAGCAGCCAAGATCCCGGTTCTAGCACAGATACGCAGTATTTT. This chain connects TRBV4-1 to TRBJ2-3; no clear D gene. V was pared by 0 bases and J by 0 bases, with 10 bases between. CDR1 is MGHRA and CDR2 is YSYEKL in the germline V gene. CDR3 length: 16 residues.

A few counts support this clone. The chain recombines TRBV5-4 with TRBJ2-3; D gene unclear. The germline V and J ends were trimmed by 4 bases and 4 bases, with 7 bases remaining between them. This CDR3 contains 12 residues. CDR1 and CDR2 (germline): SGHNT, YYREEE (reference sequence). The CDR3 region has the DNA TGTGCCAGCAGCCAGTCAGCAGATACGCAGTATTTT. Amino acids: CASSQSADTQYF.

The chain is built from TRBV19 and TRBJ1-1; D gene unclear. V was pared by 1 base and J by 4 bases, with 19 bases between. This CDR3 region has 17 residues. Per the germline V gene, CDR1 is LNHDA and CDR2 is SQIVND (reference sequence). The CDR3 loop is CASSIGRLAALSTEAFF. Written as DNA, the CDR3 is TGTGCCAGTAGTATAGGACGGTTAGCGGCGTTAAGCACTGAAGCTTTCTTT.

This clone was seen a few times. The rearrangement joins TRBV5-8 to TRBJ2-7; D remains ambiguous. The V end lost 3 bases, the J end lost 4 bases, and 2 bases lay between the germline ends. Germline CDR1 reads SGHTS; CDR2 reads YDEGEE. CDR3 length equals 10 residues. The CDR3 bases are TGTGCCAGCAGCTCGTACGAGCAGTACTTC. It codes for CASSSYEQYF.

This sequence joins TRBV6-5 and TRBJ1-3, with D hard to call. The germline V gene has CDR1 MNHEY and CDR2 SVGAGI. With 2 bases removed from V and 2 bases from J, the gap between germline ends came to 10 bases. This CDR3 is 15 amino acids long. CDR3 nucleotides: TGTGCCAGCAGTTACGAGGGAGTGGCTGGAAACACCATATATTTT. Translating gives CASSYEGVAGNTIYF.

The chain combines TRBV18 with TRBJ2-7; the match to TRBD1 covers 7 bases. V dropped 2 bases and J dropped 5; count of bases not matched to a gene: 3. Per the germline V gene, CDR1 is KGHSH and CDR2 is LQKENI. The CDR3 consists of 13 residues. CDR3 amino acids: CASSPITGDEQYF. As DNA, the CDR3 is TGTGCCAGCTCACCAATAACAGGGGACGAGCAGTACTTC.

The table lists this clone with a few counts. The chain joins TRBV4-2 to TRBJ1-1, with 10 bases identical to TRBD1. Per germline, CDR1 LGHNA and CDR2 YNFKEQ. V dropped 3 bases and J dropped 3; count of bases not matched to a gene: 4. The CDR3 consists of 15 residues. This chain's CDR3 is CASSQGQGLDTEAFF. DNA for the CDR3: TGTGCCAGCAGCCAGGGACAGGGGCTGGACACTGAAGCTTTCTTT.

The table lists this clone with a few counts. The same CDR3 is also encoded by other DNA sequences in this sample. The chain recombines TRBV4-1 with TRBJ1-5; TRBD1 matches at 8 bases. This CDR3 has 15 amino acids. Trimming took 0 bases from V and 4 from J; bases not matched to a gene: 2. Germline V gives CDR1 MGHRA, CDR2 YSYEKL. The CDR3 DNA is TGCGCCAGCAGCCAAGAGACAGGGGTTAATCAGCCCCAGCATTTT. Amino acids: CASSQETGVNQPQHF.

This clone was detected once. The CDR3 DNA follows: TGTGCCAGCAGCCTGTTAGTTACGAACACCGGGGAGCTGTTTTTT. It specifies CASSLLVTNTGELFF. The V and J genes are TRBV28 and TRBJ2-2; D not resolved. Germline CDR1 MDHEN, CDR2 SYDVKM. V was pared by 6 bases and J by 0 bases, with 11 bases between. This CDR3 contains 15 residues. The complete variable domain, with remaining parts taken from reference TRBV28 and TRBJ2-2, reads DVKVTQSSRYLVKRTGEKVFLECVQDMDHENMFWYRQDPGLGLRLIYFSYDVKMKEKGDIPEGYSVSREKKERFSLILESASTNQTSMYLCASSLLVTNTGELFFGEGSRLTVL.

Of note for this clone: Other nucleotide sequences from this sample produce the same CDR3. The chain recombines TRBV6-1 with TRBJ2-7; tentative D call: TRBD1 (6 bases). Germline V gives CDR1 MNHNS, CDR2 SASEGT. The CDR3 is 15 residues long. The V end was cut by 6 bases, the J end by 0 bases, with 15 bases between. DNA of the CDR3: TGTGCCAGCAGCCCTAGGCAGGGGTCCTCCTACGAGCAGTACTTC. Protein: CASSPRQGSSYEQYF.

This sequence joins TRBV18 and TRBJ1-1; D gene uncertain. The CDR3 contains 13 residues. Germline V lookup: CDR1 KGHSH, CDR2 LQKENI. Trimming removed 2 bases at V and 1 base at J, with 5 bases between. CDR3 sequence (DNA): TGTGCCAGCTCACCAAGCGAGAACACTGAAGCTTTCTTT. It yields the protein CASSPSENTEAFF.

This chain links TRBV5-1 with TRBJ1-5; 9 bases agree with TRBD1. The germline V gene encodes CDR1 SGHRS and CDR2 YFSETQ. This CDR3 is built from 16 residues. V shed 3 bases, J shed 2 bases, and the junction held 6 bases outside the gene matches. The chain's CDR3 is CASSWPGQGGNQPQHF. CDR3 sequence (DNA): TGCGCCAGCAGCTGGCCGGGACAGGGCGGCAATCAGCCCCAGCATTTT.

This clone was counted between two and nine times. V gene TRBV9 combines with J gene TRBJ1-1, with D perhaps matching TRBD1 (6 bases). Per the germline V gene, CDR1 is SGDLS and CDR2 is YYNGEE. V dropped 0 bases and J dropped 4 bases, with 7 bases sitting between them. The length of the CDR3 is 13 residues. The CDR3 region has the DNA TGTGCCAGCAGCGTAGAGGGGGTCACTGAAGCTTTCTTT. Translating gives CASSVEGVTEAFF.

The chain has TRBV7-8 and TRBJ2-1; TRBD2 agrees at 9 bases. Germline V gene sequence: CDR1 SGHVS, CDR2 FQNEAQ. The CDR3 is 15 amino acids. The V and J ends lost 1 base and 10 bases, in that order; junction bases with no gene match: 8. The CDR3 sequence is CASSLGPSGKGEQFF. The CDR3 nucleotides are TGTGCCAGCAGCTTAGGTCCTAGCGGGAAGGGAGAGCAGTTCTTC. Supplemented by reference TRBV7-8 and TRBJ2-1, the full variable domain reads GAGVSQSPRYKVAKRGQDVALRCDPISGHVSLFWYQQALGQGPEFLTYFQNEAQLDKSGLPSDRFFAERPEGSVSTLKIQRTQQEDSAVYLCASSLGPSGKGEQFFGPGTRLTVL.

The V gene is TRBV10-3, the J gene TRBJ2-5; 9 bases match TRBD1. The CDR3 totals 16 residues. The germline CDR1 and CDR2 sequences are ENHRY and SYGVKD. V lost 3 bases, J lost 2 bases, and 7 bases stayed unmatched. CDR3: CAISEQGASAQETQYF. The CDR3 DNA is TGTGCCATCAGTGAACAGGGGGCTTCGGCTCAAGAGACCCAGTACTTC.

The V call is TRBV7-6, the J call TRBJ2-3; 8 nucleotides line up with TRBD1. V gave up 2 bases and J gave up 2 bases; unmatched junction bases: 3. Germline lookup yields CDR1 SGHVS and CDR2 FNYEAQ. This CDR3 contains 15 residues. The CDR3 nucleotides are TGTGCCAGCAGCTTACGGGACAGGCTCACAGATACGCAGTATTTT. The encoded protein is CASSLRDRLTDTQYF. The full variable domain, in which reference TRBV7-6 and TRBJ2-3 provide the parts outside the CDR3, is GAGVSQSPRYKVTKRGQDVALRCDPISGHVSLYWYRQALGQGPEFLTYFNYEAQQDKSGLPNDRFSAERPEGSISTLTIQRTEQRDSAMYRCASSLRDRLTDTQYFGPGTRLTVL.

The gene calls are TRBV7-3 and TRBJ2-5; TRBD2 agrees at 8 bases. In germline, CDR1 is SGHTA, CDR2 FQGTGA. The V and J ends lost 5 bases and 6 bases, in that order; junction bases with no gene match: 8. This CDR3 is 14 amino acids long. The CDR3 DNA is TGTGCCAGCAGCCCCAGGGGACTAGTTAAGACCCAGTACTTC. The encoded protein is CASSPRGLVKTQYF.

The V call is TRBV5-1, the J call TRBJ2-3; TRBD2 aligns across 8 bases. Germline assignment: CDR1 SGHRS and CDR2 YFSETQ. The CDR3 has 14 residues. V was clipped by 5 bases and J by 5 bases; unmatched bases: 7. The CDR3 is CASSDGRAVDTQYF. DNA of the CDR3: TGCGCCAGCAGTGACGGGAGGGCGGTAGATACGCAGTATTTT.